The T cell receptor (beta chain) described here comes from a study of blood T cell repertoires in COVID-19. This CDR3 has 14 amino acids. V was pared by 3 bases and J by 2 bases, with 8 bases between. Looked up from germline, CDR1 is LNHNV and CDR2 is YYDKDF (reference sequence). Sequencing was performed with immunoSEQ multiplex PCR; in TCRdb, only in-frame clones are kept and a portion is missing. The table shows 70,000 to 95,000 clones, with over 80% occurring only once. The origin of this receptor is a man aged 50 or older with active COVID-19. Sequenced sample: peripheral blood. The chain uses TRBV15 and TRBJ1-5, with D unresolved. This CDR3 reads CATSSATGNQPQHF. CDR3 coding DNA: TGTGCCACCAGCAGTGCCACGGGCAATCAGCCCCAGCATTTT.